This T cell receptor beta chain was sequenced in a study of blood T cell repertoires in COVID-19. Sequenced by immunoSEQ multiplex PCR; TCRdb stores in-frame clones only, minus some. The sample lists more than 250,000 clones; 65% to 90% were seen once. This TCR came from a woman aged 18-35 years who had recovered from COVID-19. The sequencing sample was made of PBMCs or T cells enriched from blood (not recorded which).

CDR3 DNA sequence: TGTGCCTGGAGTAGTCAGGGGGCGCGGGAGTTCTTC. Translating it yields CAWSSQGAREFF. V gene TRBV30 combines with J gene TRBJ2-1, with 8 bases fitting TRBD1. The length of the CDR3 is 12 residues. CDR1 and CDR2 from the germline V gene are GTSNPN and SVGIG (reference sequence). V shed 2 bases and J 14 bases; nucleotides not matched to a gene: 8.